The entry below describes one T cell receptor (beta chain). Its antigen is not identified. This sample stems from a study of graft-versus-host responses after intestinal transplantation. For the study at large: Tacrolimus and steroids were given for 3 to 4 years to all recipients after anti-thymocyte globulin induction.

General observations from the study: Among circulating GvH clones, peak levels were associated with early post-transplant declines in HvG clones. The presence of high graft-versus-host to host-versus-graft clonal ratios in allografts characterized patients with graft-donor T cell macrochimerism.

Here immunoSEQ multiplex PCR was the method, and the copy in TCRdb shows in-frame clones only, minus some. The table has tens of thousands of clones, 90% to 95% seen once. Germline lookup yields CDR1 LGHNA and CDR2 YSLEER. The CDR3 has 16 residues. The V gene lost 0 bases and the J gene lost 3 bases, with 15 bases spanning the gap. Specimen: unstimulated CD8+ T cells sorted from spleen or lymph node cells, collected before transplant. V usage is TRBV4-3 and J usage is TRBJ2-7, with D perhaps TRBD1 (6 bases). The clonotype originates from a human donor who was the organ donor for an intestinal transplant. CDR3 in DNA: TGCGCCAGCAGCCAAGATCGCTCCGGACAGTTCTACGAGCAGTACTTC. This encodes CASSQDRSGQFYEQYF.